This T cell receptor beta chain originates from a study of T cell responses to AZD1222 COVID-19 vaccine. The overall study: Pooling of second doses given at about 4 or about 12 weeks was done.

Sequencing was performed with immunoSEQ multiplex PCR; in TCRdb, only in-frame clones are kept and a portion is missing. The profile shows around 130,000 clones, about nine tenths of them singletons. Germline V CDR1 and CDR2: MDHEN, SYDVKM. The CDR3 length is 12 residues. V lost 7 bases and J 3 bases, leaving 8 bases between the germline ends. About this clone: Its specificity is not known.

Study-wide findings and caveats: Spike-specific TCR breadth rose after two AZD1222 doses, and depth rose as well. Donors were chiefly white British, with a greater number of females, and clonal diversity was perhaps underestimated. Sampled repertoires all dated from after the peak T cell response.

The chain recombines TRBV28 with TRBJ2-3; D unresolved. The TCR sequence derives from an adult in good health. The source material was peripheral blood, sampled on day 0 of AZD1222 vaccination. CDR3 nucleotides: TGTGCCAGCATGTTGACGACAGATACGCAGTATTTT. Its protein product is CASMLTTDTQYF.